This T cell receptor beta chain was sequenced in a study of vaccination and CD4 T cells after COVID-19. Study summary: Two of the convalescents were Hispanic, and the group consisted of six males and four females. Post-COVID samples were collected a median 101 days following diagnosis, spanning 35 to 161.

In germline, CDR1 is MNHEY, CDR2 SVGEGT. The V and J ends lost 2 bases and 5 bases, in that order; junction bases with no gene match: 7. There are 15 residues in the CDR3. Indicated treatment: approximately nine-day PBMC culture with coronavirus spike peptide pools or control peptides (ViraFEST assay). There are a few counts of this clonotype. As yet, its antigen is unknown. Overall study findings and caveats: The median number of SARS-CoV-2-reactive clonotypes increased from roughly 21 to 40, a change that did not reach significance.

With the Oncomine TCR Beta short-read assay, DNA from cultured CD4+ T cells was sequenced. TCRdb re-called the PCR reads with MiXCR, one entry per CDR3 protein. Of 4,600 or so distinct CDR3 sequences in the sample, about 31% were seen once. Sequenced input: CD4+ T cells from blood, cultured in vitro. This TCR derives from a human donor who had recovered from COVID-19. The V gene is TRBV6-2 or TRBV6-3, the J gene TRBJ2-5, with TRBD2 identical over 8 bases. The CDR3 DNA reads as TGTGCCAGCAGTTACCTGCGGGGGGCCGGGGAGACCCAGTACTTC. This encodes CASSYLRGAGETQYF.